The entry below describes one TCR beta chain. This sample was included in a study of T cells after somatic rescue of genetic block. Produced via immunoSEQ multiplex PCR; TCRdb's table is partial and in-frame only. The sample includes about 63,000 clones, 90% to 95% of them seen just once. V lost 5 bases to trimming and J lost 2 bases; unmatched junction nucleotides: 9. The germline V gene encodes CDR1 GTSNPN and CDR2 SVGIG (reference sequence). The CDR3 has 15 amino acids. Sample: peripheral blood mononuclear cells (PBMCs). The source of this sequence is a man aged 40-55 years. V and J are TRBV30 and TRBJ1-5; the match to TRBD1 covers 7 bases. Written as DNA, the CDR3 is TGTGCCTGGCAAGACAGGGTCTGGGGCAATCAGCCCCAGCATTTT. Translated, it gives CAWQDRVWGNQPQHF.